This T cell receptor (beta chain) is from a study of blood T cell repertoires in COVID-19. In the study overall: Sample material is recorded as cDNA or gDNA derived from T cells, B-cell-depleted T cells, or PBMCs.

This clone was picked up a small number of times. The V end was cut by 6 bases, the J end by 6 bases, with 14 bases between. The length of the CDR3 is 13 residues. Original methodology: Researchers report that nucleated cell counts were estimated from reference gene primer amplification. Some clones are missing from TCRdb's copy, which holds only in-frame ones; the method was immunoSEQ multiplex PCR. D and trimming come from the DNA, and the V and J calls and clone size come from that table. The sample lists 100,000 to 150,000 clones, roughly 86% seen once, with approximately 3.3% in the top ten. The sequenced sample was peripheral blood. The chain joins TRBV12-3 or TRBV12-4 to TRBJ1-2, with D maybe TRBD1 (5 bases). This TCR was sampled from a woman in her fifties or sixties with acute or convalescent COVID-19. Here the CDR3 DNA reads TGTGCCAGCAGGGTGACCGGGGGGGATGGCTACACCTTC. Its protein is CASRVTGGDGYTF.